This entry describes one T cell receptor beta chain. What it binds is not known. The source of the sample is a study of T cell repertoires in cytomegalovirus infection. Study at large: Public TCR beta signatures were indicative of both CMV infection and a matching HLA type.

CDR3 size: 16 residues. The V and J ends lost 5 bases and 2 bases respectively, with 13 bases between them. The germline gives CDR1 SEHNR, CDR2 FQNEAQ (reference sequence). A single record per CDR3 protein comes from TCRdb applying MiXCR to the reads. This sample has over 150,000 distinct CDR3 sequences, with under 25% found just once. Study results and caveats: HLA-C-restricted CMV clonotypes gave the most frequent clonotype in two of eight donors. Summed public TCR beta family frequency identified CMV carriers bearing the relevant HLA.

The chain is built from TRBV7-9 and TRBJ2-6; D unresolved. Input material: PBMCs. This TCR derives from a human donor in good health (CMV status not recorded). Some clones in this sample may be carry-over from other donors' samples. CDR3 DNA: TGTGCCAGCAGCATCGGATCTTGGCCTGGGGCCAACGTCCTGACTTTC. This gives the protein CASSIGSWPGANVLTF.